This is a list of T cell receptor beta chains from one sample in a study of blood T cell repertoires in COVID-19. Libraries were prepared by immunoSEQ multiplex PCR; TCRdb keeps only in-frame clonotypes and omits some of them. The sample yields about 94,000 clones, 80% to 85% seen once. Source material: peripheral blood. The receptors here all came from a man between 60 and 70 years old with acute or convalescent COVID-19. Each CDR3 is given with its conserved first and last residue. The D gene is left open where the match is weak. For some rows the clone size is stated as once, few or many, or as a class when expanded; others skip it.

D gene: -; V gene: TRBV25-1; J gene: TRBJ2-5; clone size: -; CDR3 DNA: TGTGCCAGCAGTGACCTTCATGACAGCTGGGTGACCCAGTACTTC; CDR3 protein: CASSDLHDSWVTQYF
D gene: TRBD1; V gene: TRBV10-3; J gene: TRBJ1-5; clone size: many; CDR3 DNA: TGTGCCACCTGGTGGGGGGAGGACAGGGCCCCTTATAGCAATCAGCCCCAGCATTTT; CDR3 protein: CATWWGEDRAPYSNQPQHF
D gene: -; V gene: TRBV7-3; J gene: TRBJ2-1; clone size: -; CDR3 DNA: TGTGCCAGCAGCTCGCAGGGTAACGATGAGCAGTTCTTC; CDR3 protein: CASSSQGNDEQFF
D gene: -; V gene: TRBV6-2/TRBV6-3; J gene: TRBJ1-2; clone size: -; CDR3 DNA: TGTGCCAGCAGCAGTTTCTACGTCCTGAACCGCTATGGCTACACCTTC; CDR3 protein: CASSSFYVLNRYGYTF
D gene: -; V gene: TRBV3-1/TRBV3-2; J gene: TRBJ2-1; clone size: -; CDR3 DNA: TGTGCCAGCAGCCAAGCGGCGAGGTACAATGAGCAGTTCTTC; CDR3 protein: CASSQAARYNEQFF
D gene: -; V gene: TRBV27; J gene: TRBJ2-7; clone size: -; CDR3 DNA: TGTGCCAGCAGTTTCGGTGGCGAGCAGTACTTC; CDR3 protein: CASSFGGEQYF
D gene: TRBD1; V gene: TRBV10-3; J gene: TRBJ1-2; clone size: -; CDR3 DNA: TGTGCCATCACGTCGGCAGGGGGTTTGGGGTATGGCTACACCTTC; CDR3 protein: CAITSAGGLGYGYTF
D gene: TRBD1; V gene: TRBV6-5; J gene: TRBJ2-1; clone size: -; CDR3 DNA: TGTGCCAGCAGCCCAGGACAGGGCGGTGAGCAGTTCTTC; CDR3 protein: CASSPGQGGEQFF
D gene: -; V gene: TRBV9; J gene: TRBJ1-3; clone size: -; CDR3 DNA: TGTGCCAGCAGCGTCTTGGCAGGGCAAGGCTCTGGAAACACCATATATTTT; CDR3 protein: CASSVLAGQGSGNTIYF
D gene: -; V gene: TRBV9; J gene: TRBJ1-2; clone size: -; CDR3 DNA: TGTGCCAGCAGCGTAGTGGACATTATGGAGAGCCATGGCTACACCTTC; CDR3 protein: CASSVVDIMESHGYTF
D gene: TRBD1; V gene: TRBV6-5; J gene: TRBJ1-2; clone size: -; CDR3 DNA: TGTGCCAGCAGTTCGACAGGGGATGGCTACACCTTC; CDR3 protein: CASSSTGDGYTF
D gene: TRBD1; V gene: TRBV6-2/TRBV6-3; J gene: TRBJ2-7; clone size: -; CDR3 DNA: TGTGCCAGCAGTTGGGACAGGGAATCAGGAGGGCCCTACGAGCAGTACTTC; CDR3 protein: CASSWDRESGGPYEQYF
D gene: -; V gene: TRBV5-5; J gene: TRBJ1-2; clone size: -; CDR3 DNA: TGTGCCAGCAGTCCATCGGGAGGGGATTCTTTCTATGGCTACACCTTC; CDR3 protein: CASSPSGGDSFYGYTF
D gene: -; V gene: TRBV2; J gene: TRBJ1-5; clone size: few; CDR3 DNA: TGTGCCAGCAGTGAGATGGCTTTCCACCAGCCCCAGCATTTT; CDR3 protein: CASSEMAFHQPQHF
D gene: TRBD1; V gene: TRBV6-2/TRBV6-3; J gene: TRBJ1-2; clone size: -; CDR3 DNA: TGTGCCAGCAGCGGACAGGGACCTTATGGCTACACCTTC; CDR3 protein: CASSGQGPYGYTF
D gene: -; V gene: TRBV18; J gene: TRBJ2-2; clone size: many; CDR3 DNA: TGTGCCAGCTCACCCAGACAGGGAGGCGGGGAGCTGTTTTTT; CDR3 protein: CASSPRQGGGELFF